This T cell receptor (beta chain) was identified during a study of blood T cell repertoires in COVID-19 (dated by TCRdb to 2020 to 2022). About the study as a whole: Samples from collaborators originated in the United States, Italy and Spain and spanned both the acute and convalescent phases of COVID-19. The material from the prospective study consisted of cDNA or gDNA derived from T cells, B-cell-depleted T cells, or PBMCs. Deeply sampled blood TCRbeta repertoires from subjects exposed to, actively infected with, or recovered from COVID-19 were included in the dataset. A freely available public database, intended as a resource for researchers studying the immune response to SARS-CoV-2, is where the repertoires were released. The samples were drawn from two sources: the first 160 participants of the ongoing ImmuneRACE study, and over 950 subjects contributed by 6 global collaborators. The sample metadata nearly always contained a de-identified subject ID, COVID-19 status, age in years and sex. Where HLA class I and class II types were available, the types were taken from metadata supplied by the sample provider, not from assay-based typing. What the study reported, not specific to this receptor: Clinical and demographic metadata were provided uncurated, with the amount varying by source and participant.

TCRbeta CDR3 regions were amplified from genomic DNA using the immunoSEQ Assay, a bias-controlled multiplex PCR. Per the source publication's procedure: Nucleated cell counts per sample were estimated from amplification of reference gene primers within the assay. Sequence reads were collapsed and filtered to measure the absolute abundance of every unique TCRbeta CDR3 rearrangement. Productive Simpson clonality was computed per sample as the square root of Simpson's diversity index over productive rearrangements. Not all clones reach the TCRdb copy of this immuneACCESS table, which keeps in-frame sequences only. Checked studies attribute under half of the gap to unresolved V genes and leave the rest unexplained. V and J calls and clone size are given by that table; D and trimming were obtained from the DNA. The sample records nearly 70,000 clones, 75% to 95% of which are singletons. Around 7.8% of the sample belongs to the ten largest clones.

Germline trimming: 5 bases from V, 3 bases from J; junction bases outside gene matches: 9. Taken from the germline V gene, the CDR1 and CDR2 loops are MNHEY and SVGAGI. The CDR3 numbers 15 residues from cysteine through phenylalanine. CDR3 DNA is the only sequence kept; it has 45 bases, read in frame from the first base. This clone was seen only a few times. What antigen it recognizes has not been identified. Base qualities are not provided; no much larger clone lies one nucleotide away. One collaborating source in Seattle enrolled patients during active infection and followed them longitudinally through the course of disease. Whole blood was collected in K2EDTA tubes by collaborating institutions according to the institutions' own protocols. For TCRbeta analysis, collaborators shipped samples in one of three forms: frozen whole blood, isolated PBMCs, or DNA extracted from either of those sample types.

The origin of this receptor is a man in his forties with COVID-19, enrolled during active disease. Material: peripheral blood. The chain is encoded by TRBV6-5 joined to TRBJ1-1; TRBD1 matches 7 bases in the middle. The CDR3 in this case is CASSHPPDRDTEAFF. The nucleotide sequence is given as TGTGCCAGCAGTCATCCTCCTGACAGGGACACTGAAGCTTTCTTT.